This T cell receptor beta chain derives from a study of OX40 agonist ivuxolimab in advanced cancers. V was pared by 1 base and J by 2 bases, with 10 bases of the junction left unmatched. This CDR3 comprises 18 residues. Germline V gene sequence: CDR1 LGHNA, CDR2 YSLEER. This table comes from immunoSEQ multiplex PCR, and its TCRdb copy is limited to in-frame clones, with some not included. The repertoire consists of roughly 97,000 clones, with 86% occurring once and the leading ten covering more than 5.5%. The chain combines TRBV4-3 with TRBJ2-7; 11 bases line up with TRBD2. Source: CD4+ or CD8+ T cells sorted from blood, taken in a trial of the OX40 agonist ivuxolimab. The clonotype originates from an adult with an advanced solid tumor such as melanoma, head and neck, liver or kidney cancer. The CDR3 loop reads CASSQGATSGSIPYEQYF. CDR3 bases: TGCGCCAGCAGCCAAGGGGCAACTAGCGGGAGTATCCCCTACGAGCAGTACTTC.